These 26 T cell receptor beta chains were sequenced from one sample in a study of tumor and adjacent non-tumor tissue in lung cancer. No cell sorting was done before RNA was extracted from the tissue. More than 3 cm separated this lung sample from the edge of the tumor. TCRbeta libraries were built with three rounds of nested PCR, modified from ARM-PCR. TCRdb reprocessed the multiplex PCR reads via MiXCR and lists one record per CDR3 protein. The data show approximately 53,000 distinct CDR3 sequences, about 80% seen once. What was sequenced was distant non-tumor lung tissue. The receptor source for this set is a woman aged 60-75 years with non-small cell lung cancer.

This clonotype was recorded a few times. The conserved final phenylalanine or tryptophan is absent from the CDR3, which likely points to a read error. This chain's CDR3 is CDSSYHTPRDGSSYGYTL. Written as DNA, the CDR3 is TGTGACAGCAGTTACCACACTCCCCGGGACGGAAGTTCCTATGGCTACACCCTC. The genes are TRBV6-2 or TRBV6-3 and TRBJ1-2, with D perhaps TRBD1 (5 bases). The CDR3 has 18 residues. In germline, CDR1 is MNHEY, CDR2 SVGEGT.

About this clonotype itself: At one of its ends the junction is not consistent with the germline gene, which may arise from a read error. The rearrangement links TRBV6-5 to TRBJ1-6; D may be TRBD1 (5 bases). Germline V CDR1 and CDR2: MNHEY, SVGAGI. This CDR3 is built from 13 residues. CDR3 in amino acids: CASSYRRYRGLIF. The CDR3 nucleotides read TGTGCCAGCAGTTACCGTCGGTATAGGGGCCTTATATTT.

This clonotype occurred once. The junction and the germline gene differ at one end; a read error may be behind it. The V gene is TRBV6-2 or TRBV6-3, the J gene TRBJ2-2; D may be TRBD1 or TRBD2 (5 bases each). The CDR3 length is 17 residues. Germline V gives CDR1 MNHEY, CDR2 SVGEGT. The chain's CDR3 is CASSYTQQRDDTGELFF. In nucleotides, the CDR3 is TGTGCCAGCAGTTACACCCAACAGAGGGACGACACCGGGGAACTGTTTTTT.

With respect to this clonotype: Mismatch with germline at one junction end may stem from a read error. CDR3 sequence: CSARDGQRTSSQPQHF. The CDR3 coding sequence is TGCAGTGCTAGAGACGGACAGAGAACGAGCAGTCAGCCCCAGCATTTT. The V and J genes are TRBV20-1 and TRBJ1-5; D may be TRBD1 (6 bases). CDR1 is DFQATT, CDR2 SNEGSKA, per germline (reference sequence). The CDR3 consists of 16 residues.

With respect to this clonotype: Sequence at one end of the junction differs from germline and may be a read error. CDR3 nucleotides: TGCGCCAGCAACCAAGATGAGTCAGGGGGCGCAGAGACCCAATACTTC. Its protein is CASNQDESGGAETQYF. The chain employs TRBV4-3 and TRBJ2-5; 8 nucleotides align to TRBD1. Germline CDR1 LGHNA, CDR2 YSLEER. The CDR3 length is 16 residues.

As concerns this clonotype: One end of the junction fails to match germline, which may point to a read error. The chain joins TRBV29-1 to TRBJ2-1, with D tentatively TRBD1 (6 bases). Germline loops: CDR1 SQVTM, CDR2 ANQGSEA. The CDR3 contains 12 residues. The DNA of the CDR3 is TGCAGCACTGGCCACAGGGCGGGTGAGCAGTCCTTC. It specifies CSTGHRAGEQSF.

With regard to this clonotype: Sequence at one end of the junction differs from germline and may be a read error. The DNA for the CDR3 is TGTGCCAGCGGCCAAGGGACAGGAGGGTTGAACAGCGGGGAGCTGTTTTTT. This translates into CASGQGTGGLNSGELFF. The chain employs TRBV4-3 and TRBJ2-2; 8 bases match TRBD1. CDR1 LGHNA and CDR2 YSLEER come from the germline V gene. The CDR3 sequence is 17 residues long.

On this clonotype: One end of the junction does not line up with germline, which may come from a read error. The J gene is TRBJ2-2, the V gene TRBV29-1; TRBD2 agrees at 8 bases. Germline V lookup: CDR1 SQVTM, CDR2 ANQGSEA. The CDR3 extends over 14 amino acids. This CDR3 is CSVDWRGAIGGLFF. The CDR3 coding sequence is TGCAGCGTTGATTGGCGGGGGGCAATCGGGGGGCTGTTTTTT.

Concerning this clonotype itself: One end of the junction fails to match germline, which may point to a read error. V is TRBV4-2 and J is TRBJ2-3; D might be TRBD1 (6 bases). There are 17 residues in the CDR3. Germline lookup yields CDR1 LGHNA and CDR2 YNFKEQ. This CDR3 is CVSSQDWGRSSTYTQYF. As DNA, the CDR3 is TGTGTCAGCAGCCAAGATTGGGGGCGGTCTAGCACATATACGCAGTATTTT.

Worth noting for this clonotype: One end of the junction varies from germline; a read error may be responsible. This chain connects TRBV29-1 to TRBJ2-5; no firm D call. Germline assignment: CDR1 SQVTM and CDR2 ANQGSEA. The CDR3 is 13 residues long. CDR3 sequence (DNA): TGCATCGTTGAGGATCCTTTCCAAGAGACCCAGTACTTC. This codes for CIVEDPFQETQYF.

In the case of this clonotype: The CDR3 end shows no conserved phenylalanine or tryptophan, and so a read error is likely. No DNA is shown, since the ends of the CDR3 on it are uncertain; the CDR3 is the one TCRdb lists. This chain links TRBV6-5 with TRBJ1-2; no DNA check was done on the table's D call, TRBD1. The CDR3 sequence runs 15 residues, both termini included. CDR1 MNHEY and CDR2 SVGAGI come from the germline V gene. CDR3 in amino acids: CASSYSGGAEYGYTI.

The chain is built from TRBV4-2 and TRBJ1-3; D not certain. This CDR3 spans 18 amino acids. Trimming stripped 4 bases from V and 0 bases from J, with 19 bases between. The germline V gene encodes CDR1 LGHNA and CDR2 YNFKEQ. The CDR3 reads CASSPRRGWDSSGNTIYF. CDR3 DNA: TGTGCCAGCAGCCCCCGACGGGGTTGGGATAGCTCTGGAAACACCATATATTTT.

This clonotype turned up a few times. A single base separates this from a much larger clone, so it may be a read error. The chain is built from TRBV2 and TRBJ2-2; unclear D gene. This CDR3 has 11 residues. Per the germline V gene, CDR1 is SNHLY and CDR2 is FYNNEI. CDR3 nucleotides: TGTGTCAGCAGTGCGCCCGGGGAGCTGTTTTTT. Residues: CVSSAPGELFF.

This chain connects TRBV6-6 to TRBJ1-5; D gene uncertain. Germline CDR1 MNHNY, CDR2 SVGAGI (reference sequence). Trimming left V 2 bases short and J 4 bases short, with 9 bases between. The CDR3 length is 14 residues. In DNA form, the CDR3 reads TGTGCCAGCAGTTACGGAGACACTAATCAGCCCCAGCATTTT. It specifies CASSYGDTNQPQHF.

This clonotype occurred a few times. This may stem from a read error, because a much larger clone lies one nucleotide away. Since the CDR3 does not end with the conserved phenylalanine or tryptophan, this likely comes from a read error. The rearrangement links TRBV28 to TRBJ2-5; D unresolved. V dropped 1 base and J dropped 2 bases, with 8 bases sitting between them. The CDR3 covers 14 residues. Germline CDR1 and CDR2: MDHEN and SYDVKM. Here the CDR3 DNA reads TGTGCCAGCAGTTTATTGTGGCAGCAAGAGACCCAGTACCTC. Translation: CASSLLWQQETQYL.

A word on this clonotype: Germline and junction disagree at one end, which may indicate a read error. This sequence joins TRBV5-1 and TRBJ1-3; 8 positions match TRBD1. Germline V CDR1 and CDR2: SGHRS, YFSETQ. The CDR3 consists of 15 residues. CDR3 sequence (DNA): TGCGCCAACAGCTCGACAGGGGTCTCTGGAAACACCATATATTTT. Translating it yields CANSSTGVSGNTIYF.

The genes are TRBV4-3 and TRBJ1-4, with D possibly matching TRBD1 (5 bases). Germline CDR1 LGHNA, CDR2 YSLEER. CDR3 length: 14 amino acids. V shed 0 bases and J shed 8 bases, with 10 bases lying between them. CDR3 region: CASSQDREGEKLFF. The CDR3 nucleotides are TGCGCCAGCAGCCAAGATAGGGAGGGGGAAAAACTGTTTTTT.

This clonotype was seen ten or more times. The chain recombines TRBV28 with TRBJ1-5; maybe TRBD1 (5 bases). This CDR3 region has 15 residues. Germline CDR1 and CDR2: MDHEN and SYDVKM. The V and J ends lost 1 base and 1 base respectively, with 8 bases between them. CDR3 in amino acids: CASSLSSGSNQPQHF. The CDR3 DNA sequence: TGTGCCAGCAGTTTATCATCAGGGAGCAATCAGCCCCAGCATTTT.

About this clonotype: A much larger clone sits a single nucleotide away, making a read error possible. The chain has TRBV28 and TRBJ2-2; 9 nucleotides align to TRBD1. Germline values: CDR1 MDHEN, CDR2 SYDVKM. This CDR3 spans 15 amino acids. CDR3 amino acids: CASGLSTGGPGELFF. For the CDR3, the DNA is TGTGCCAGCGGTTTATCGACAGGGGGACCCGGGGAGCTGTTTTTT.

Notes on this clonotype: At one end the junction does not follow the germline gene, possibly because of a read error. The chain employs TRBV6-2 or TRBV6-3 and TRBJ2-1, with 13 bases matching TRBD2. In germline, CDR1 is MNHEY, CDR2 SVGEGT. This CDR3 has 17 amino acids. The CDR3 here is CASSPTSGRTANDEQIF. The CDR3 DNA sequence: TGTGCCAGCAGCCCGACTAGCGGGAGGACCGCAAACGATGAGCAGATCTTC.

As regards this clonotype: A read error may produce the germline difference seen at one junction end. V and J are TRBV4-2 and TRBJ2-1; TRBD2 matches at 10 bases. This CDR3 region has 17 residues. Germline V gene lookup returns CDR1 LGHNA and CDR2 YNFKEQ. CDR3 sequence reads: CGSSQDPSGGARNKQFF. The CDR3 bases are TGTGGCAGCAGCCAAGATCCGAGCGGGGGGGCCCGAAATAAGCAGTTCTTC.

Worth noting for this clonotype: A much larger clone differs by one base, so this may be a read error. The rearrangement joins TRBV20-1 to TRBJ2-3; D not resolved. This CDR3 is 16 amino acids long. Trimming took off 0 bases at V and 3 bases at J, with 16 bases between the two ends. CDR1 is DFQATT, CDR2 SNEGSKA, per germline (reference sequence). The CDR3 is CSARDAAVGRTDTQYF. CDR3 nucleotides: TGCAGTGCTAGAGATGCGGCAGTGGGCCGGACAGATACGCAGTATTTT.

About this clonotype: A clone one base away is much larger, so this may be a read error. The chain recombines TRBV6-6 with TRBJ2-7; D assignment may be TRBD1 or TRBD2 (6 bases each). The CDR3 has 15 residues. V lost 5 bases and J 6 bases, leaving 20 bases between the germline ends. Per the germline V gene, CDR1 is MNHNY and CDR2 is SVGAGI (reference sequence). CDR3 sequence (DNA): TGTGCCAGCAGTGAGGGGGGCGATCGGGCTTCCGAGCAGTACTTC. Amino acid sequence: CASSEGGDRASEQYF.

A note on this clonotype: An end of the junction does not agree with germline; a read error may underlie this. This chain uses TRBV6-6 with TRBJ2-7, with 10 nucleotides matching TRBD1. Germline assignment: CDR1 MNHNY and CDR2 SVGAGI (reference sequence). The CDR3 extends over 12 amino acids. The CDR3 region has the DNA TGTGCCAACTCGGACAGGGGGTACGAGCTGTACTTC. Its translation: CANSDRGYELYF.

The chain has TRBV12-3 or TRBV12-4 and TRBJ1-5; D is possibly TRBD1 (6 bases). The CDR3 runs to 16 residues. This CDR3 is CLSILSGSRGNQPQHF. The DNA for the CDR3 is TGTCTCAGCATTCTGTCGGGGAGCAGGGGTAATCAGCCCCAGCATTTT.

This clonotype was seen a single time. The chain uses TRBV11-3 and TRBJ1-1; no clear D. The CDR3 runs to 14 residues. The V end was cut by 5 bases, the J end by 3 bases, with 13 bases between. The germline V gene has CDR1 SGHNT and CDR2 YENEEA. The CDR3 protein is CASSASESHTEAFF. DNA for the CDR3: TGTGCCAGCAGCGCGTCTGAGTCCCACACTGAAGCTTTCTTT.